A selection of T cell receptor beta chains follows, all from one sample in a study of long-term antiretroviral therapy in people with HIV. Measured with immunoSEQ multiplex PCR; TCRdb has only the in-frame clones, and not every one. The sample lists about 21,000 clones; approximately 81% were seen once. The input for sequencing was unsorted PBMCs, taken at the start of antiretroviral therapy. The receptors originated from a man aged 45-65 years with HIV. Both conserved end residues are part of each CDR3. Fields, in order: J gene, clone size, D gene, V gene, CDR3 DNA, CDR3 protein. A D gene is named only where the DNA matches it firmly. Size is omitted from some rows. Given values are once, few, many or a class for expanded clones.

TRBJ2-7	.	.	TRBV28	TGTGCCAGCAGTGCCCCGGGGGCGGCCGAGCAGTACTTC	CASSAPGAAEQYF
TRBJ1-1	.	.	TRBV6-5	TGTGCCAGCAGTTCGGAACTCCCGAACACTGAAGCTTTCTTT	CASSSELPNTEAFF
TRBJ1-1	.	TRBD1	TRBV5-5	TGTGCCAGCAGCTACCGGGACAGGGACTGGAACACTGAAGCTTTCTTT	CASSYRDRDWNTEAFF
TRBJ1-5	few	TRBD1	TRBV6-1	TGTGCCAGCAGGGCCGGGACAGGGATGATTCAGCCCCAGCATTTT	CASRAGTGMIQPQHF
TRBJ2-3	.	TRBD2	TRBV6-4	TGTGCCAGCAGTGACGGAGCGGGGGGCCCAGATACGCAGTATTTT	CASSDGAGGPDTQYF
TRBJ1-2	once	.	TRBV9	TGTGCCAGCAGCCCCTGGCAGGACGTAAGATCGGATGGCTACACCTTC	CASSPWQDVRSDGYTF
TRBJ1-1	.	.	TRBV7-3	TGTGCCAGCAGCTTTACCAGAGAAGGCACTGAAGCTTTCTTT	CASSFTREGTEAFF
TRBJ2-7	.	TRBD2	TRBV9	TGTGCCAGCAGCGTAGATGCGGGAGGACCCCCTCAGGACGAGCAGTACTTC	CASSVDAGGPPQDEQYF
TRBJ2-6	.	.	TRBV27	TGTGCCAGCAGCCCGGGACCCTCTGGGGCCAACGTCCTGACTTTC	CASSPGPSGANVLTF
TRBJ1-2	.	.	TRBV27	TGTGCCAGCAGTTTCGGGACGGGTTATGGCTACACCTTC	CASSFGTGYGYTF
TRBJ2-1	.	.	TRBV4-3	TGCGCCAGCAGCCAAGTAGGACAGTGGGATGAGCAGTTCTTC	CASSQVGQWDEQFF
TRBJ1-1	.	.	TRBV7-9	TGTGCCAGCAGCGAACTCACTGAAGCTTTCTTT	CASSELTEAFF
TRBJ2-5	.	TRBD2	TRBV5-4	TGTGCCAGCAGCCGGGGGGGGCGCGGCCAAGAGACCCAGTACTTC	CASSRGGRGQETQYF
TRBJ2-7	.	TRBD1	TRBV9	TGTGCCAGCAGCGCGACAGGGAGCGAGCAGTACTTC	CASSATGSEQYF
TRBJ2-7	.	TRBD1	TRBV28	TGTGCCAGCAGTTTAATAGGGACAGCGGCCTACGAGCAGTACTTC	CASSLIGTAAYEQYF
TRBJ2-2	.	.	TRBV5-1	TGCGCCAGCAGCTTAGCAGGGGCCTCCACCGGGGAGCTGTTTTTT	CASSLAGASTGELFF
TRBJ2-1	.	.	TRBV27	TGTGCCAGCAGTTTATCGGAGGCAGGCGGCTTTAGTTACAATGAGCAGTTCTTC	CASSLSEAGGFSYNEQFF
TRBJ1-4	.	.	TRBV11-2	TGTGCCAGCAGCCGGACGGGGGTGGGTGAAAAACTGTTTTTT	CASSRTGVGEKLFF
TRBJ1-2	few	.	TRBV2	TGTGCCAGCAGTTCCGGGACGGTATATGGCTACACCTTC	CASSSGTVYGYTF
TRBJ2-7	.	TRBD1	TRBV28	TGTGCCAGCAGTTTTCTTTATTCGGGGACAGGCGCCCTCTACGAGCAGTACTTC	CASSFLYSGTGALYEQYF
TRBJ2-3	.	TRBD2	TRBV19	TGTGCCAGTAGCGTAGCGGGGGGGTTCACAGATACGCAGTATTTT	CASSVAGGFTDTQYF
TRBJ2-1	.	TRBD2	TRBV19	TGTGCCAGTAGCCGAGGGACTAGCGGGAGTGTAGTCTACAATGAGCAGTTCTTC	CASSRGTSGSVVYNEQFF
TRBJ2-5	.	.	TRBV6-6	TGTGCCAGCAACACCGGGACTCACCAAGAGACCCAGTACTTC	CASNTGTHQETQYF
TRBJ1-2	.	TRBD1	TRBV6-5	TGTGCCAGCAGTAGAACAGGGGGGACCTATGGCTACACCTTC	CASSRTGGTYGYTF
TRBJ1-5	.	TRBD1	TRBV27	TGTGCCAGCAGCCACCTCGGGACAGGGGGAAGCAATCAGCCCCAGCATTTT	CASSHLGTGGSNQPQHF
TRBJ2-7	.	.	TRBV5-1	TGCGCCAGCAGCTTGGGAGCCGTTCAGGACGAGCAGTACTTC	CASSLGAVQDEQYF
TRBJ2-5	.	.	TRBV19	TGTGCCAGTAGCCAAAATCGGGGCGTACAAGAGACCCAGTACTTC	CASSQNRGVQETQYF